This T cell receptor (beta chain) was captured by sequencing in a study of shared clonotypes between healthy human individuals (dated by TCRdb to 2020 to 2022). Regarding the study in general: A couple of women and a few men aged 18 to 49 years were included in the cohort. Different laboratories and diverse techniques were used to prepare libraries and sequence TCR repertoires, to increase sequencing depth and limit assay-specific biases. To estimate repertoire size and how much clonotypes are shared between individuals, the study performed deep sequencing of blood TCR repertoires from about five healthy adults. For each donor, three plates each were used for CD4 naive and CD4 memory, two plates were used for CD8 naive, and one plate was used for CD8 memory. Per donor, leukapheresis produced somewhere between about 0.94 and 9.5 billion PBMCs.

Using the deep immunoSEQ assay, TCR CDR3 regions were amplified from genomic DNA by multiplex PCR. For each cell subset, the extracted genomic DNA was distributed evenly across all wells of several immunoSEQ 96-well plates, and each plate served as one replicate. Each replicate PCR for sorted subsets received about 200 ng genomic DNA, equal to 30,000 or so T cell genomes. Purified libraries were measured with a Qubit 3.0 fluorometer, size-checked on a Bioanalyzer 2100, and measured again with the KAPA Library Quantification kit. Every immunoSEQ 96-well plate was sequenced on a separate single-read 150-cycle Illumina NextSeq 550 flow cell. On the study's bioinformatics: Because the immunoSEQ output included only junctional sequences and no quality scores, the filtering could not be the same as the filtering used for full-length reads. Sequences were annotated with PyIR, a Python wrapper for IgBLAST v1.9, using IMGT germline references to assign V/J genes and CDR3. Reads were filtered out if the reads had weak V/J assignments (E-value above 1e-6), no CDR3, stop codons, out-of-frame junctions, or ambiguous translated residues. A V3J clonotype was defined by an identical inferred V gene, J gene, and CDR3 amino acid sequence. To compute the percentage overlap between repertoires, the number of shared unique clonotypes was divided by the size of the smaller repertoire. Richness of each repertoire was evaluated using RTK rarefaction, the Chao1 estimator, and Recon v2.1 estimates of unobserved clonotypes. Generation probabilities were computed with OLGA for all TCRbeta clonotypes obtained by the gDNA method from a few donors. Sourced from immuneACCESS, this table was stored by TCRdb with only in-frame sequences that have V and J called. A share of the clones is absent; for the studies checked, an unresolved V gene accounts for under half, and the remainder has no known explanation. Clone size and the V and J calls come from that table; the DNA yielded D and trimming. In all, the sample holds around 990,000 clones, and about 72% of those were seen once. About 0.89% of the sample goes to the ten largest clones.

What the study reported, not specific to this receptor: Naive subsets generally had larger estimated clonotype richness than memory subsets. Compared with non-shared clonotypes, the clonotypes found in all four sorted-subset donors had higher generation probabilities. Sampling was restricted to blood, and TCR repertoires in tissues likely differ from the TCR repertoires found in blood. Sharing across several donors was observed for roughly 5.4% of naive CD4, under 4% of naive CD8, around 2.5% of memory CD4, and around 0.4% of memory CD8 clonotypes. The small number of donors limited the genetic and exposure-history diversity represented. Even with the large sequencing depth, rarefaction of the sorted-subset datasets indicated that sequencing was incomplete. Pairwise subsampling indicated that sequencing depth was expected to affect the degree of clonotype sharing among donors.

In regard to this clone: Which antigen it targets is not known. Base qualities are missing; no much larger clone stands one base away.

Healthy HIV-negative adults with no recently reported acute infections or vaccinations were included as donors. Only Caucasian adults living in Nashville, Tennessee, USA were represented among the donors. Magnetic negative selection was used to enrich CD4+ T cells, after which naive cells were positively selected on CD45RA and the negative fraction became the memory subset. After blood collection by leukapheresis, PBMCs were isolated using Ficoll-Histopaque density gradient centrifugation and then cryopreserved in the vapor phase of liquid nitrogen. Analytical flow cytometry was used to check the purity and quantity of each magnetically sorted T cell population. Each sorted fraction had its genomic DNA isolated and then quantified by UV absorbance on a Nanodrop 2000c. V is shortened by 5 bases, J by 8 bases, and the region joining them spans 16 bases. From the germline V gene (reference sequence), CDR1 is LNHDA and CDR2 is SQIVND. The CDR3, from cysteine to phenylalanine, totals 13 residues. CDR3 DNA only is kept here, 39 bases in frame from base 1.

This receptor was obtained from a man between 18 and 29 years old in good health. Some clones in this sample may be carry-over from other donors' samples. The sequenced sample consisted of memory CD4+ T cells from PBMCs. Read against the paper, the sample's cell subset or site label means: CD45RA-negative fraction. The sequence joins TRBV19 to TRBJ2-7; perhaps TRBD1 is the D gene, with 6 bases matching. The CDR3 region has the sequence CASSSQGAPQQYF. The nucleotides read TGTGCCAGTAGTTCACAGGGAGCGCCTCAGCAGTACTTC.